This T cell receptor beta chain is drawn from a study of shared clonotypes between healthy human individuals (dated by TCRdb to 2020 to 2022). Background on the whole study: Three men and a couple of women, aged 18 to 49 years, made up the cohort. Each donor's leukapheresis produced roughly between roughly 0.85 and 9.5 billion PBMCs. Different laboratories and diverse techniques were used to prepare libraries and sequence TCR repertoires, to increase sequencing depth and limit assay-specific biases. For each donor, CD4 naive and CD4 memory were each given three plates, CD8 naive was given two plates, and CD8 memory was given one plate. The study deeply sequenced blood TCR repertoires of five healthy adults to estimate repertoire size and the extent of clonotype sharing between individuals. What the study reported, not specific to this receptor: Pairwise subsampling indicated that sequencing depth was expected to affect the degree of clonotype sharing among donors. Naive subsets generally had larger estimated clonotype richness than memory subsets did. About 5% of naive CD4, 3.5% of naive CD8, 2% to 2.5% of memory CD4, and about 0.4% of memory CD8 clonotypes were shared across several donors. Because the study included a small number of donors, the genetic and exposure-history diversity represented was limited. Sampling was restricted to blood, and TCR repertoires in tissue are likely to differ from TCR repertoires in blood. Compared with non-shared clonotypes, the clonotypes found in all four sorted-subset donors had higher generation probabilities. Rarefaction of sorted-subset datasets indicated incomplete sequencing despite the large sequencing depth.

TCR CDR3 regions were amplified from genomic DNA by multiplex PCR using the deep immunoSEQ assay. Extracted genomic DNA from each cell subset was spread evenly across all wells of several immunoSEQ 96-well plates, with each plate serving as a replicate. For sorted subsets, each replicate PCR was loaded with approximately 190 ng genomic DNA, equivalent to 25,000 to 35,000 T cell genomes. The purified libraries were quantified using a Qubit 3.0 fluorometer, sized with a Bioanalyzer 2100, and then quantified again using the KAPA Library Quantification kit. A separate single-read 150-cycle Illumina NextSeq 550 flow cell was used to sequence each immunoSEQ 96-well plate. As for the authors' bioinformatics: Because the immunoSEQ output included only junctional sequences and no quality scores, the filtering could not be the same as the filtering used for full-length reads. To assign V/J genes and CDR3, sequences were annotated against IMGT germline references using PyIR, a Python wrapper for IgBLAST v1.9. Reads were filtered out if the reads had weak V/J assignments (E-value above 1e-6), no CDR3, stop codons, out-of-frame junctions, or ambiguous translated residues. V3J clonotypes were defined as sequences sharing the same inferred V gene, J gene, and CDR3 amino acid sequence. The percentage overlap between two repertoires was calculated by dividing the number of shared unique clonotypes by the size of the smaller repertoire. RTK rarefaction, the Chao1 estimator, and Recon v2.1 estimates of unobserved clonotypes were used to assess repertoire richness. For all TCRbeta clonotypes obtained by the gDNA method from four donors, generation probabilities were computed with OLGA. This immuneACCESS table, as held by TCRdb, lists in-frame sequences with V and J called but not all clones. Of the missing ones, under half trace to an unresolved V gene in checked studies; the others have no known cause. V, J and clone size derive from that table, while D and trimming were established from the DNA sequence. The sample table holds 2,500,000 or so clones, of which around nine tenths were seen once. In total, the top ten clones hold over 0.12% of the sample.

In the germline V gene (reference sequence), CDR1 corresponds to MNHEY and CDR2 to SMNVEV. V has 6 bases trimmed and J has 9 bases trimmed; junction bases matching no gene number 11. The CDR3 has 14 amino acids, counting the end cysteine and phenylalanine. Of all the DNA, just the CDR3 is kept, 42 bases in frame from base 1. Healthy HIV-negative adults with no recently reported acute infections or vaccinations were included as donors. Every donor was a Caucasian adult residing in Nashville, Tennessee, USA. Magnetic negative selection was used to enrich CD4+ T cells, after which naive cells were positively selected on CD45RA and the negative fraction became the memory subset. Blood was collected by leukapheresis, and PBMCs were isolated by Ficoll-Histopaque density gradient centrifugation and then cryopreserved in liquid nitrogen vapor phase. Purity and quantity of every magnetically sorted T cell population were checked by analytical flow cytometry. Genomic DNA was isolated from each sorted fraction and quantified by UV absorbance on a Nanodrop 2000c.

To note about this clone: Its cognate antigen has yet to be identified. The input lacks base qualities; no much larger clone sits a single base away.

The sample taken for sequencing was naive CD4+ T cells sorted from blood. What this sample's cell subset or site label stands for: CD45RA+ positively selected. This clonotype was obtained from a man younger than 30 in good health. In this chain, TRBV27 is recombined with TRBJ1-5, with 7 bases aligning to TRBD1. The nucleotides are TGTGCCAGCAGGGAGGGGGCCGATTTTGGGCCCCAGCATTTT. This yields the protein CASREGADFGPQHF.